The present T cell receptor (beta chain) was sequenced within a study of response to subunit inactivated influenza vaccine. TCRdb used MiXCR to reprocess the RT-PCR reads, holding one entry per CDR3 protein. Of hundreds of thousands of distinct CDR3 sequences detected, 15% to 17% appear once; the ten largest clones hold around a tenth. The V end was cut by 5 bases, the J end by 7 bases, with 18 bases between. Germline V gene data show CDR1 as MDHEN and CDR2 as SYDVKM. The CDR3 is 14 residues long. Overall study findings and caveats: Few new T cells, the authors suggested, are recruited by each seasonal influenza vaccination.

This clonotype was counted at least ten times. Its cognate antigen is unknown. The origin of this receptor is a middle-aged man who received an inactivated influenza vaccine. The J gene is TRBJ2-7, the V gene TRBV28; no firm D call. The sample consisted of PBMCs from blood, taken 12 days after vaccination. As DNA, the CDR3 is TGTGCCAGCAGTAAGCCGGGCCATAGGAATGAGCAGTACTTC. Its translation is CASSKPGHRNEQYF.